This TCR beta chain came from a study of long-term antiretroviral therapy in people with HIV (dated by TCRdb to between 2021 and 2023). Background for the entire study: The earliest samples were collected roughly a decade before the 2015 WHO recommendation for immediate ART, at a time when ART was usually postponed until CD4 counts fell. Whether ART initiation and durable HIV suppression were associated with changes in peripheral blood TRB repertoire composition and diversity was tested in a retrospective serial study. The cohort contributed about 200 cryopreserved PBMC samples from 30 adults with confirmed HIV infection, collected serially over a mean of around 6 years (range 1-12). About two fifths of the roughly 30 participants with HIV were female. Test extractions of a monoclonal T-cell line alongside about 35 polyclonal samples showed no cross-contamination during QIAcube processing.

To be included, a participant needed at least one PBMC sample from before ART initiation plus at least two post-ART samples. Every participant with HIV received treatment in the United States of America. Before DNA extraction, cryopreserved samples of roughly 0.95-10 million PBMC were thawed and washed. At the time of the earliest PBMC sample, participants with HIV were aged between about 23 and 55 years. Per participant, PBMC samples came from 1-4 timepoints prior to ART initiation and 2-8 timepoints following ART initiation, for a median of 7 samples. Serial HIV viral load, CD4+ T-cell count, ART history and demographic data were obtained for every participant. Genomic DNA was extracted from unsorted PBMC with a Qiagen kit on a QIAcube, with processing performed in batches of 12 samples. Here V drops 6 bases and J drops 4 bases, and the junction holds 7 bases not matched to any gene. From cysteine to phenylalanine, the CDR3 is 14 amino acids long. Only the CDR3 portion is preserved as DNA: 42 bases, with reading frame beginning at the first base. CDR1 and CDR2 are drawn from the germline V gene (reference sequence): MNHEY, SMNVEV.

The study at large found these results: Because cell numbers in pre-ART samples were limited, unsorted PBMC were profiled instead of sorted CD4+ and CD8+ T cells. Starting ART was linked to a significant rise in TRB diversity, yet even with long-term ART the diversity remained significantly lower than in transplant donor controls. Expanded TRB clones identified before ART initiation dominated the repertoire across all time points, though the dominance fluctuated and decreased in many PLHIV after ART. Inferences about post-ART repertoire changes are limited because no data were available on ART adherence, viral resistance or therapy changes. Limited PBMC availability meant only the TCR beta chain was sequenced, without alpha chain pairing. The samples span the years 2004 to 2017, and the ART regimens used at that time may not be as effective as current regimens. Compared with controls, HIV repertoires had narrower CDR3 length ranges, and the network structure pointed to an antigen-experienced repertoire that shifted only slightly toward naive after ART.

The immunoSEQ hsTCRB v3.0 assay was used at survey level resolution for TRB variable region sequencing. The target sequencing depth for TRB was about 40,000-50,000 T-cell genomes per sample. Pooled TRB libraries were sequenced on an Illumina MiSeq with a v3 150-cycle kit. The source study handled its data this way. Repertoire analysis ran in R within a reproducible Nextflow workflow covering QC, data transformation and analysis. LymphoSeq2, an R package for AIRR-Seq data exploration, was used to implement custom analyses. After excluding a handful of samples that yielded fewer than 5000 total TRB sequences, 188 HIV repertoires remained for analysis. Among the roughly 200 retained HIV repertoires, fewer than 65 were collected before ART initiation and roughly 130 after ART initiation. Each repertoire was downsampled to 5000 TRB nucleotide sequences, and summary statistics were averaged across 100 downsampling iterations. Only TRB sequences with CDR3 regions of at least seven amino acids were retained for analysis. Diversity was assessed using a clonality score derived from Shannon entropy and using the Gini coefficient. Repertoire networks linked the top 5000 CDR3 amino acid sequences whenever two sequences differed by an edit distance of one. Antigen specificity groups and MHC restriction were predicted for TRB CDR3 amino acid sequences with GLIPH2. To flag known associations with CMV, EBV, HIV or tissue antigens, CDR3 amino acid sequences were compared against VDJdb and McPAS-TCR. Pre-ART, post-ART and control groups were compared with Wilcoxon signed-rank tests and Holm-Bonferroni correction. TCRdb took this table from immuneACCESS and kept in-frame rearrangements with V and J called. Such tables lack part of the clones; where checked against another copy, unresolved V genes explain under half of the gap, and the rest is unexplained. V, J and clone size are taken as reported in that table, and D and trimming were inferred from the DNA itself. The sample yields around 6,000 clones; under 85% were counted once. The ten largest clonotypes hold 15% of the sample.

Note on this clone: Its antigen is still unknown. Per-base quality was not reported, and no clone a single base away is much larger than it.

The sequence was obtained from a man aged 40-50 years with HIV. Specimen: unsorted PBMCs, collected 0.5 years before starting antiretroviral therapy. The sequence links TRBV27 to TRBJ2-3; a stretch of 7 junction bases matches TRBD2. The nucleotide sequence reads TGTGCCAGCAGCGCGGGGGTTTGGGCAGATACGCAGTATTTT. This encodes CASSAGVWADTQYF.